This T cell receptor (beta chain) was identified in a study of identical twins. Study observations and caveats: The more abundant beta clonotypes in cord blood had fewer insertions, and memory repertoires did not show this. Weaker excess twin sharing was seen among beta out-of-frame sequences. Compared with models, monozygotic twins showed more out-of-frame TCR alpha sharing.

Every donor was a healthy Caucasian. One entry per CDR3 protein, called by TCRdb with MiXCR from the 5' RACE reads. The table shows roughly 690,000 distinct CDR3 sequences, with roughly 6.2% occurring only once. The V and J ends lost 1 base and 9 bases, in that order; junction bases with no gene match: 4. The CDR3 is made up of 14 amino acids. The germline V gene encodes CDR1 LGHNA and CDR2 YSLEER. This clonotype was observed many times. What it recognizes is unknown. This sequence originates from a man between 18 and 35 years old in good health. The rearrangement uses TRBV4-3 and TRBJ2-1, with 9 bases identical to TRBD2. Sequencing was done on a sample of naive T cells sorted from blood. The CDR3 protein is CASSQGAGGTEQFF. In DNA form, the CDR3 reads TGCGCCAGCAGCCAAGGGGCGGGAGGGACTGAGCAGTTCTTC.